This is a list of T cell receptor beta chains from one sample in a study of cytomegalovirus exposure and HLA in healthy donors. Sequenced by immunoSEQ multiplex PCR; TCRdb stores in-frame clones only, minus some. The table lists about 160,000 clones, around 85% of them singletons, with around 4% in the top ten. The sequencing sample was made of PBMCs. All receptors come from a man aged 35-49 years in good health and CMV-seronegative. Each CDR3 is given with its conserved first and last residue. The D gene is left open where the match is weak. Not all rows give a size; the values are once, few, many and, for expanded clones, a class.

V gene	clone size	D gene	J gene	CDR3 DNA	CDR3 protein
TRBV5-1	NA	NA	TRBJ2-1	TGCGCCAGCACCCCAGATTACAATGAGCAGTTCTTC	CASTPDYNEQFF
TRBV4-1	NA	NA	TRBJ2-3	TGCGCCAGCAGCCAGCGGGATACGCAGTATTTT	CASSQRDTQYF
TRBV7-8	NA	NA	TRBJ1-3	TGTGCCAGCAGCGACCGGGACTTGAGGATCGCTGGAAACACCATATATTTT	CASSDRDLRIAGNTIYF
TRBV18	NA	TRBD1	TRBJ2-7	TGTGCCAGCTCGTCCGGGACAGGTACTTCCTACGAGCAGTACTTC	CASSSGTGTSYEQYF
TRBV30	NA	NA	TRBJ1-2	TGTGCCTGGAGTGTAGAGGTAGACTTAGCTAACTATGGCTACACCTTC	CAWSVEVDLANYGYTF
TRBV7-9	NA	TRBD2	TRBJ2-5	TGTGCCAGCAGCCGACTAGCGGGGGGAGGAGAGACCCAGTACTTC	CASSRLAGGGETQYF
TRBV27	NA	TRBD1	TRBJ1-2	TGTGCCAGCAGTTTAATGGGACAGGGATATGGCTACACCTTC	CASSLMGQGYGYTF
TRBV28	few	NA	TRBJ2-3	TGTGCCAGCAGTTTGACGAGGCTTCCCTCAGATACGCAGTATTTT	CASSLTRLPSDTQYF
TRBV9	once	NA	TRBJ2-7	TGTGCCAGCAGCGTTGGCAGCTCCTACGAGCAGTACTTC	CASSVGSSYEQYF
TRBV19	NA	TRBD1	TRBJ2-7	TGTGCCAGTAGTAAAAGGGACAGGGGTTACGAGCAGTACTTC	CASSKRDRGYEQYF
TRBV19	NA	NA	TRBJ2-3	TGTGCCAGTAGTATACGAGGCACAGATACGCAGTATTTT	CASSIRGTDTQYF
TRBV19	NA	TRBD1	TRBJ1-5	TGTGCCAGTAGTACTCGGGACAGGCAAAGCAATCAGCCCCAGCATTTT	CASSTRDRQSNQPQHF
TRBV7-9	NA	NA	TRBJ2-7	TGTGCCAGCAGCCAGCCACTTACAGGAGACTACGAGCAGTACTTC	CASSQPLTGDYEQYF
TRBV7-9	NA	TRBD1	TRBJ2-7	TGTGCCAGCAGCCTCCGGGACAGGGGCCCCTACGAGCAGTACTTC	CASSLRDRGPYEQYF
TRBV11-1	NA	NA	TRBJ2-3	TGTGCCAGCAGCTTAGCGGGGGGAGCAGATACGCAGTATTTT	CASSLAGGADTQYF
TRBV28	once	NA	TRBJ2-2	TGTGCCAGCACGAAGACTTTGAACACCGGGGAGCTGTTTTTT	CASTKTLNTGELFF
TRBV4-3	NA	TRBD1	TRBJ2-2	TGCGCCAGCAGCCAACAGGGGGCGGACACCGGGGAGCTGTTTTTT	CASSQQGADTGELFF
TRBV9	NA	NA	TRBJ1-5	TGTGCCAGCAGCCTGACAGGCGACAATCAGCCCCAGCATTTT	CASSLTGDNQPQHF
TRBV7-8	few	NA	TRBJ1-2	TGTGCCAGCAGCTTAGGTGGGAGCAGGTCTAACTATGGCTACACCTTC	CASSLGGSRSNYGYTF
TRBV7-9	NA	NA	TRBJ1-4	TGTGCCAGCGGGGGGGGAGAAGGAAAACCTAATGAAAAACTGTTTTTT	CASGGGEGKPNEKLFF
TRBV11-2	NA	TRBD1	TRBJ1-4	TGTGCCAGCAGCTTAGCGACAGGGCCAACTAATGAAAAACTGTTTTTT	CASSLATGPTNEKLFF
TRBV7-8	NA	NA	TRBJ1-4	TGTGCCAGCAGCTCCTATTATGGACAGAGTGAAAAACTGTTTTTT	CASSSYYGQSEKLFF
TRBV6-6	NA	TRBD1	TRBJ1-4	TGTGCCAGCAGGGACAGGGCTGCAACTAATGAAAAACTGTTTTTT	CASRDRAATNEKLFF
TRBV5-1	few	TRBD1	TRBJ1-1	TGCGCCAGCAGCCGAGACAGGGGGTACACTGAAGCTTTCTTT	CASSRDRGYTEAFF
TRBV5-1	NA	TRBD2	TRBJ2-1	TGCGCCAGTAAGGGCGGGGGGGATACCTACAATGAGCAGTTCTTC	CASKGGGDTYNEQFF
TRBV27	NA	TRBD1	TRBJ1-1	TGTGCCAGCCGACAGGGACCAATGAACACTGAAGCTTTCTTT	CASRQGPMNTEAFF
TRBV29-1	NA	NA	TRBJ2-7	TGCAGCGTTCATACCGGGGACTCCTACGAGCAGTACTTC	CSVHTGDSYEQYF
TRBV5-6	NA	TRBD1	TRBJ1-1	TGTGCCAGCAGCCTTGGGACAGGGTTTCCCCCAGCTTTCTTT	CASSLGTGFPPAFF
TRBV7-8	once	NA	TRBJ2-7	TGTGCCAGCAGCTTAGACACGAACCCGCCCTACGAGCAGTACTTC	CASSLDTNPPYEQYF
TRBV4-3	many	TRBD1	TRBJ2-7	TGCGCCAGCAGCCGGTCCATGGGACAGAAATCCTACGAGCAGTACTTC	CASSRSMGQKSYEQYF
TRBV28	few	TRBD1	TRBJ2-2	TGTGCCAGCAGCTCCGTAACGGACAGGGTAGCAACCGGGGAGCTGTTTTTT	CASSSVTDRVATGELFF
TRBV18	NA	TRBD1	TRBJ1-2	TGTGCCAGCTCACCCTGGGACAGCAGGATTGGAGGCGGCTACACCTTC	CASSPWDSRIGGGYTF
TRBV19	few	NA	TRBJ1-1	TGTGCCAGTAGTATGGGTAACAGAGTTCCCTTCACTGAAGCTTTCTTT	CASSMGNRVPFTEAFF
TRBV5-4	NA	NA	TRBJ2-3	TGTGCCAGCACCAACAGGCCCCGTGCCACTAGCACAGATACGCAGTATTTT	CASTNRPRATSTDTQYF
TRBV7-7	NA	NA	TRBJ2-7	TGTGCTAGCAGCCCGTATGGCGGGGTGGGCGAGCAGTACTTC	CASSPYGGVGEQYF
TRBV6-4	NA	TRBD2	TRBJ2-3	TGTGCCAGCAGTGATCTAGCGGGGGGTAGCACAGATACGCAGTATTTT	CASSDLAGGSTDTQYF
TRBV5-1	NA	TRBD1	TRBJ2-1	TGCGCCAGCAGCCCGACAGGGGGCAATGAGCAGTTCTTC	CASSPTGGNEQFF
TRBV19	NA	TRBD1	TRBJ2-2	TGTGCCAGTAGTATTTGGGGACAGGGGACCGCGAACACCGGGGAGCTGTTTTTT	CASSIWGQGTANTGELFF
TRBV29-1	NA	TRBD1	TRBJ1-1	TGCAGCGTTGATCACAGGGGAGACACTGAAGCTTTCTTT	CSVDHRGDTEAFF
TRBV11-2	NA	NA	TRBJ1-1	TGTGCCAGCAGCCACAGGGTACTGAACACTGAAGCTTTCTTT	CASSHRVLNTEAFF
TRBV2	NA	NA	TRBJ2-7	TGTGCCAGCAGTGAAGCTAACGGTTACGAGCAGTACTTC	CASSEANGYEQYF
TRBV11-2	once	TRBD1	TRBJ1-2	TGTGCCAGCAGCCCCACCGGGACAGTGAACTATGGCTACACCTTC	CASSPTGTVNYGYTF
TRBV5-1	NA	NA	TRBJ1-6	TGCGCCAGCAGCTTGGAGGGGATAAATTCACCCCTCCACTTT	CASSLEGINSPLHF
TRBV7-2	NA	TRBD1	TRBJ2-1	TGTGCCAGCAGCTCGGACAGGGTCAGCTCCTACAATGAGCAGTTCTTC	CASSSDRVSSYNEQFF
TRBV5-1	NA	NA	TRBJ1-1	TGCGCCAGCAGGGCATCAGCGTCGTGTGAAGCTTTCTTT	CASRASASCEAFF
TRBV11-3	NA	NA	TRBJ1-2	TGTGCCAGCAGCTCAGACACGAGCGGCTATGGCTACACCTTC	CASSSDTSGYGYTF
TRBV2	NA	TRBD2	TRBJ2-1	TGTGCCAGCAAAAGCGGGGGGGCCGTGTATGAGCAGTTCTTC	CASKSGGAVYEQFF
TRBV7-2	NA	NA	TRBJ1-3	TGTGCCAGCAGCAAGACAGGAAACGTCGGTGGAAACACCATATATTTT	CASSKTGNVGGNTIYF
TRBV27	many	NA	TRBJ1-6	TGTGCCAGCAGTTTTGCCACAGGGAGCTCCTATAATTCACCCCTCCACTTT	CASSFATGSSYNSPLHF
TRBV6-4	NA	NA	TRBJ2-6	TGTGCCAGCGGGAGTGTTGGGGCCAACGTCCTGACTTTC	CASGSVGANVLTF
TRBV9	few	TRBD2	TRBJ2-3	TGTGCCAGCAGCGGGCGTGGCGGGGGGACTAGCACAGATACGCAGTATTTT	CASSGRGGGTSTDTQYF
TRBV11-2	NA	TRBD2	TRBJ2-5	TGTGCCAGCAGCCCTTCGTTGGCGGGGGGCCTCCAAGAGACCCAGTACTTC	CASSPSLAGGLQETQYF
TRBV5-1	NA	TRBD1	TRBJ2-3	TGCGCCAGCAGCTTGGGACAGGGGGCTGCAGATACGCAGTATTTT	CASSLGQGAADTQYF
TRBV6-6	NA	NA	TRBJ1-5	TGTGCCAGCAGCCCAAGCGGGTATAGCAATCAGCCCCAGCATTTT	CASSPSGYSNQPQHF
TRBV7-9	NA	NA	TRBJ1-2	TGTGCCAGCAGCCCTCGTGTTGGGGAAGGGGTTATTGGCTATGGCTACACCTTC	CASSPRVGEGVIGYGYTF
TRBV6-6	few	TRBD1	TRBJ2-7	TGTGCCAGCAGTTACCATACGGGACAGGGGGGCTACGAGCAGTACTTC	CASSYHTGQGGYEQYF